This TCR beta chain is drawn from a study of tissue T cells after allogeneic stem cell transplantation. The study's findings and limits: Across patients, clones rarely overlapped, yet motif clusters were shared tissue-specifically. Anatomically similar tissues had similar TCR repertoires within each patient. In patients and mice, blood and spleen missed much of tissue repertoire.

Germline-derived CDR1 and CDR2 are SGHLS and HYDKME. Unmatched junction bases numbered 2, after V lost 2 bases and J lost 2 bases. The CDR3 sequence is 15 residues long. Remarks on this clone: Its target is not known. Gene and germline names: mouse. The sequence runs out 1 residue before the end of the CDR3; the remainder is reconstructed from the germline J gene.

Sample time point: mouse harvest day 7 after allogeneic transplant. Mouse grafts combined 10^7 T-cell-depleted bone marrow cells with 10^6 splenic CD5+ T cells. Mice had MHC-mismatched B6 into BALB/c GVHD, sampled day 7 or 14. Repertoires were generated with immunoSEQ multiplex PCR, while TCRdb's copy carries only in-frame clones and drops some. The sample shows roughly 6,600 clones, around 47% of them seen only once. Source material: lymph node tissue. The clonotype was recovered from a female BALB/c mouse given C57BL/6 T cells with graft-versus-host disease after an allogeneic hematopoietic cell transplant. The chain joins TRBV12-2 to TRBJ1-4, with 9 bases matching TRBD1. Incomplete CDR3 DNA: TGTGCCAGCTCTCGGACAGGGGCCTCCAACGAAAGATTATTT. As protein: CASSRTGASNERLF. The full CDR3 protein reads CASSRTGASNERLFF.